This is a list of T cell receptor beta chains from one sample in a study of a mutant IDH1 vaccine in newly diagnosed glioma. No antigen is known for these receptors. Repertoires were generated with immunoSEQ multiplex PCR, while TCRdb's copy carries only in-frame clones and drops some. The data contain tens of thousands of clones, approximately 79% of them singletons. Sequencing used PBMCs, obtained from a glioma patient whose treatment included an IDH1 peptide vaccine. The receptors here all came from a young woman with glioma. Some clones in this sample may be carry-over from other donors' samples. The CDR3 runs from the conserved cysteine through the conserved F or W. The D gene is left open where the match is weak. Size values are once, few and many counts, or a class for expanded clones, and some rows have none.

abundance	v_gene	j_gene	d_gene	CDR3aa	CDR3nt
.	TRBV10-3	TRBJ2-7	.	CAIRAGVSYEQYF	TGTGCCATCAGGGCAGGGGTATCCTACGAGCAGTACTTC
.	TRBV10-2	TRBJ1-4	TRBD1	CASYRGTGNEKLFF	TGCGCCAGCTACCGGGGGACAGGGAATGAAAAACTGTTTTTT
.	TRBV11-2	TRBJ1-5	.	CASSLQRGLNQPQHF	TGTGCCAGCAGCCTCCAAAGGGGCCTGAATCAGCCCCAGCATTTT
.	TRBV27	TRBJ1-6	.	CASSSTGQYNSPLHF	TGTGCCAGCAGTTCAACAGGACAGTATAATTCACCCCTCCACTTT
.	TRBV2	TRBJ2-5	.	CASGDSELETQYF	TGTGCCAGCGGGGATAGTGAATTGGAGACCCAGTACTTC
.	TRBV29-1	TRBJ2-7	.	CSAKGGLGEYEQYF	TGCAGCGCTAAGGGGGGACTTGGGGAGTACGAGCAGTACTTC
.	TRBV5-6	TRBJ2-1	.	CASSGIVRGNEQFF	TGTGCCAGCAGCGGCATCGTACGGGGCAATGAGCAGTTCTTC
.	TRBV5-1	TRBJ1-1	TRBD1	CASRSGGDGSEAFF	TGCGCCAGCCGATCAGGGGGGGATGGTTCTGAAGCTTTCTTT
.	TRBV18	TRBJ1-2	TRBD1	CASSSTGGADYGYTF	TGTGCCAGCTCATCAACAGGGGGCGCAGACTATGGCTACACCTTC
.	TRBV7-6	TRBJ2-5	.	CASSLVQETQYF	TGTGCCAGCAGCTTAGTCCAAGAGACCCAGTACTTC
.	TRBV5-1	TRBJ1-2	.	CASSTTLTNYGYTF	TGCGCCAGCAGCACAACTCTCACCAACTATGGCTACACCTTC
once	TRBV6-5	TRBJ1-1	.	CASREGYAEAFF	TGTGCCAGCAGAGAAGGTTACGCTGAAGCTTTCTTT
.	TRBV4-1	TRBJ2-7	TRBD1	CASSQDWGQGVYEQYF	TGCGCCAGCAGCCAAGATTGGGGACAGGGGGTATACGAGCAGTACTTC
.	TRBV19	TRBJ2-7	.	CASSIGQETYEQYF	TGTGCCAGTAGTATCGGGCAGGAAACCTACGAGCAGTACTTC
.	TRBV7-9	TRBJ2-5	TRBD1	CASSLAGTGGTETQYF	TGTGCCAGCAGCTTAGCCGGGACAGGGGGTACAGAGACCCAGTACTTC
.	TRBV29-1	TRBJ2-7	.	CSVEADAQGYEQYF	TGCAGCGTTGAAGCCGATGCCCAGGGCTACGAGCAGTACTTC
once	TRBV5-1	TRBJ2-2	TRBD2	CASSLAGTSYTGELFF	TGCGCCAGCAGCTTGGCCGGGACTAGCTATACCGGGGAGCTGTTTTTT
once	TRBV11-3	TRBJ2-7	.	CASSSPQVTYEQYF	TGTGCCAGCAGCTCCCCGCAGGTTACCTACGAGCAGTACTTC
.	TRBV28	TRBJ1-5	.	CASTKGSQHF	TGTGCCAGCACTAAGGGCTCCCAGCATTTT
.	TRBV4-2	TRBJ2-1	TRBD2	CASSQGGGLAGDNEQFF	TGTGCCAGCAGCCAAGGGGGGGGGCTAGCGGGAGACAATGAGCAGTTCTTC
once	TRBV7-9	TRBJ1-5	TRBD1	CASSLFGTGASNQPQHF	TGTGCCAGCAGCTTATTTGGGACAGGGGCTTCCAATCAGCCCCAGCATTTT
.	TRBV6-5	TRBJ2-7	TRBD2	CASSYSAGVYEQYF	TGTGCCAGCAGTTACTCGGCGGGAGTGTACGAGCAGTACTTC
.	TRBV5-1	TRBJ2-1	.	CASSTTVYNEQFF	TGCGCCAGCAGCACAACGGTTTACAATGAGCAGTTCTTC
.	TRBV20-1	TRBJ1-3	.	CSAPTGNTIYF	TGCAGTGCCCCTACAGGGAACACCATATATTTT
.	TRBV10-1	TRBJ2-1	TRBD2	CASTERGGPNEQFF	TGCGCCAGCACTGAGCGGGGGGGCCCCAATGAGCAGTTCTTC
once	TRBV7-8	TRBJ1-4	.	CASSHWTAPENLFF	TGTGCCAGCAGCCATTGGACAGCTCCCGAGAATCTGTTTTTT
once	TRBV5-6	TRBJ1-1	TRBD1	CASSWGTGGNTEAFF	TGTGCCAGCAGCTGGGGGACAGGGGGAAACACTGAAGCTTTCTTT
.	TRBV23-1	TRBJ1-4	.	CASPPGGEMSNEKLFF	TGCGCCAGCCCCCCGGGGGGCGAGATGTCTAATGAAAAACTGTTTTTT
.	TRBV7-9	TRBJ1-4	.	CASSFRSDHNEKLFF	TGTGCCAGCAGCTTTAGGTCGGACCATAATGAAAAACTGTTTTTT
.	TRBV5-1	TRBJ1-4	.	CASSSAYNEKLFF	TGCGCCAGCAGCTCTGCCTATAATGAAAAACTGTTTTTT
.	TRBV5-1	TRBJ2-1	TRBD2	CASSSGQRGAYNEQFF	TGCGCCAGCAGCTCCGGCCAGCGGGGGGCCTACAATGAGCAGTTCTTC
.	TRBV6-5	TRBJ2-5	.	CATKIGLETQYF	TGTGCCACCAAGATAGGCCTGGAGACCCAGTACTTC
.	TRBV25-1	TRBJ1-3	.	CASAGAGLSGNTIYF	TGTGCCAGCGCCGGGGCAGGGCTCTCTGGAAACACCATATATTTT
.	TRBV6-6	TRBJ2-6	TRBD1	CASSRTGPYGANVLTF	TGTGCCAGCAGTAGGACAGGGCCGTACGGGGCCAACGTCCTGACTTTC
.	TRBV6-6	TRBJ1-1	.	CASCLISGGGGTEAFF	TGTGCCAGCTGCCTAATATCGGGGGGAGGTGGCACTGAAGCTTTCTTT
.	TRBV25-1	TRBJ2-1	TRBD1	CASSEGRTGGYNEQFF	TGTGCCAGCAGTGAGGGCCGGACAGGGGGATACAATGAGCAGTTCTTC
.	TRBV7-9	TRBJ1-1	TRBD1	CASSFYRGFTEAFF	TGTGCCAGCAGCTTTTACAGGGGGTTTACTGAAGCTTTCTTT
.	TRBV7-2	TRBJ1-4	.	CASSLSGGAPPHEKLFF	TGTGCCAGCAGCTTAAGTGGGGGGGCCCCTCCTCATGAAAAACTGTTTTTT
.	TRBV5-4	TRBJ2-3	TRBD2	CASSLDPSGVLTDTQYF	TGTGCCAGCAGCTTGGATCCTAGCGGGGTCCTCACAGATACGCAGTATTTT
.	TRBV6-6	TRBJ1-5	.	CASSFSGGFNQPQHF	TGTGCCAGCAGTTTCTCGGGCGGCTTCAATCAGCCCCAGCATTTT
once	TRBV4-3	TRBJ2-2	TRBD1	CASSPRTGVTGELFF	TGCGCCAGCAGCCCTCGGACAGGGGTGACCGGGGAGCTGTTTTTT
.	TRBV7-8	TRBJ2-2	TRBD1	CASSIRTGKNTGELFF	TGTGCCAGCAGCATAAGGACAGGGAAGAACACCGGGGAGCTGTTTTTT
.	TRBV25-1	TRBJ2-7	.	CASAGPAYEQYF	TGTGCCAGCGCGGGACCAGCCTACGAGCAGTACTTC
.	TRBV5-1	TRBJ2-7	TRBD1	CASSGDRFYEQYF	TGCGCCAGCAGCGGGGACAGGTTCTACGAGCAGTACTTC
.	TRBV7-3	TRBJ1-5	.	CASSLIPLAVYSNQPQHF	TGTGCCAGCAGCTTAATCCCGTTGGCAGTATATAGCAATCAGCCCCAGCATTTT
.	TRBV5-1	TRBJ2-6	.	CASSLETPGSGANVLTF	TGCGCCAGCAGCTTGGAGACTCCCGGCTCTGGGGCCAACGTCCTGACTTTC
.	TRBV6-5	TRBJ2-4	.	CASSLSILAKNIQYF	TGTGCCAGCAGTTTGTCCATACTAGCCAAAAACATTCAGTACTTC